This entry lists 23 T cell receptor beta chains sequenced from one sample in a study of T cell responses to AZD1222 COVID-19 vaccine. Here immunoSEQ multiplex PCR was the method, and the copy in TCRdb shows in-frame clones only, minus some. The table lists around 150,000 clones, roughly 94% of them singletons. Sequenced here: peripheral blood, sampled 28 days after the second AZD1222 dose. Receptors were obtained from an adult who received the AZD1222 COVID-19 vaccine.

This chain connects TRBV2 to TRBJ1-4; D perhaps matches TRBD1 (6 bases). Germline loops: CDR1 SNHLY, CDR2 FYNNEI. CDR3 length: 14 amino acids. Trimming removed 6 bases from V and 5 bases from J, with 13 bases in between. The CDR3 DNA reads as TGTGCCAGCAGGGTGACAGGAGGGAATGAAAAACTGTTTTTT. Translated: CASRVTGGNEKLFF. Based on the CDR3 plus reference TRBV2 and TRBJ1-4, the full variable domain is EPEVTQTPSHQVTQMGQEVILRCVPISNHLYFYWYRQILGQKVEFLVSFYNNEISEKSEIFDDQFSVERPDGSNFTLKIRSTKLEDSAMYFCASRVTGGNEKLFFGSGTQLSVL.

The chain recombines TRBV6-2 or TRBV6-3 with TRBJ2-7; TRBD1 might be the D (5 bases). The CDR3 runs to 12 residues. V lost 5 bases and J 5 bases, leaving 10 bases between the germline ends. Per the germline V gene, CDR1 is MNHEY and CDR2 is SVGEGT. The CDR3 spells CASSSRVHEQYF. CDR3 nucleotide sequence: TGTGCCAGCAGTAGCAGGGTCCACGAGCAGTACTTC.

V is TRBV18 and J is TRBJ1-3, with D maybe TRBD1 (5 bases). CDR3 length: 16 amino acids. Germline-derived CDR1 and CDR2 are KGHSH and LQKENI. With 2 bases removed from V and 0 bases from J, the gap between germline ends came to 11 bases. This chain's CDR3 is CASSPSIDSSGNTIYF. The CDR3 DNA is TGTGCCAGCTCACCATCAATCGACAGCTCTGGAAACACCATATATTTT.

This clone was recorded a few times. This chain joins TRBV9 and TRBJ1-6, with 7 bases matching TRBD1. V lost 4 bases to trimming and J lost 8 bases; unmatched junction nucleotides: 6. CDR3 length: 14 amino acids. Germline V lookup: CDR1 SGDLS, CDR2 YYNGEE. This CDR3 reads CASSSTGSDSPLHF. In DNA form, the CDR3 reads TGTGCCAGCAGCTCGACAGGGTCGGATTCACCCCTCCACTTT.

V is TRBV27 and J is TRBJ2-7, with D perhaps matching TRBD1 or TRBD2 (5 bases each). The V end lost 3 bases, the J end lost 7 bases, and 19 bases lay between the germline ends. Germline V gene sequence: CDR1 MNHEY, CDR2 SMNVEV (reference sequence). This CDR3 contains 15 residues. CDR3 residues: CASSFHQGPFGEQYF. The CDR3 DNA follows: TGTGCCAGCAGTTTCCATCAGGGACCCTTTGGGGAGCAGTACTTC.

The chain employs TRBV5-4 and TRBJ2-3, with 10 bases fitting TRBD2. Trimming removed 4 bases from V and 5 bases from J; junction bases left unmatched: 13. CDR3 length: 17 residues. CDR1 and CDR2 (germline): SGHNT, YYREEE (reference sequence). In nucleotides, the CDR3 is TGTGCCAGCAGCAGGGCGGTAGCGGGGGGCTTAATAGATACGCAGTATTTT. Protein product: CASSRAVAGGLIDTQYF.

The chain uses TRBV4-2 and TRBJ2-7, with a possible D match to TRBD2 (5 bases). CDR1 LGHNA and CDR2 YNFKEQ come from the germline V gene. V lost 0 bases and J 0 bases, leaving 12 bases between the germline ends. The CDR3 is 16 amino acids. DNA of the CDR3: TGTGCCAGCAGCCAAGATTCGGTAGGGAGCTCCTACGAGCAGTACTTC. It specifies CASSQDSVGSSYEQYF.

V and J are TRBV30 and TRBJ2-7; TRBD2 might be the D (5 bases). The germline V gene encodes CDR1 GTSNPN and CDR2 SVGIG (reference sequence). The CDR3 spans 15 residues. The V gene lost 2 bases and the J gene lost 0 bases, with 14 bases spanning the gap. CDR3 in amino acids: CAWSPLASSSYEQYF. The CDR3, as DNA: TGTGCCTGGAGTCCCTTAGCGTCGAGCTCCTACGAGCAGTACTTC.

The chain couples TRBV4-1 to TRBJ1-5; 7 bases agree with TRBD1. The V segment lost 0 bases and the J segment 6 bases; nucleotides outside the gene matches: 11. Germline CDR1 reads MGHRA; CDR2 reads YSYEKL. The CDR3 has 17 residues. The CDR3 spells CASSQDYGTAYGQPQHF. In nucleotides, the CDR3 is TGCGCCAGCAGCCAAGATTATGGGACAGCGTACGGTCAGCCCCAGCATTTT.

The V and J genes are TRBV3-1 (or the pseudogene TRBV3-2) and TRBJ1-2; D is unclear. Trimming removed 6 bases from V and 8 bases from J, with 16 bases in between. Germline V lookup: CDR1 LGHDT, CDR2 YNNKEL (reference sequence). The CDR3 spans 13 residues. CDR3 residues: CASSVSGVRGYTF. As DNA, the CDR3 is TGTGCCAGCAGTGTCTCCGGGGTCCGCGGCTACACCTTC.

V and J are TRBV3-1 (or the pseudogene TRBV3-2) and TRBJ1-2; 10 bases align to TRBD1. This CDR3 comprises 14 residues. Losses at the gene ends were 4 bases for V and 6 bases for J; bases not matched to a gene: 5. Germline values: CDR1 LGHDT, CDR2 YNNKEL (reference sequence). CDR3 sequence: CASSPGTGENGYTF. CDR3 coding DNA: TGTGCCAGCAGCCCTGGGACAGGGGAAAATGGCTACACCTTC.

The rearrangement joins TRBV6-1 to TRBJ1-3, with 7 positions matching TRBD1. The CDR3 has 18 amino acids. CDR1 is MNHNS and CDR2 is SASEGT in the germline V gene. J was trimmed by 3 bases and V by 0 bases; bases with no gene match: 11. DNA for the CDR3: TGTGCCAGCAGTGAAGCTCTACAAATCCGACAGGGTGGAAACACCATATATTTT. Its protein is CASSEALQIRQGGNTIYF.

Remarks on this clone: The sample holds other DNA sequences that translate to the same CDR3. The CDR3 sequence is CASSLGTTEAFF. The CDR3 DNA sequence: TGTGCCAGCAGCTTGGGAACCACTGAAGCTTTCTTT. This rearrangement joins TRBV12-3 or TRBV12-4 to TRBJ1-1; D unresolved. The CDR3 has 12 residues. The germline V and J ends were trimmed by 6 bases and 4 bases, with 9 bases remaining between them.

The chain links TRBV7-8 to TRBJ1-6; 7 bases fit TRBD1. The trim removed 5 bases at V and 10 bases at J, leaving 8 bases unmatched. Germline V gene lookup returns CDR1 SGHVS and CDR2 FQNEAQ. The CDR3 runs to 14 residues. The CDR3 here is CASSHDRVGSPLHF. The CDR3 nucleotides are TGTGCCAGCAGCCATGACAGGGTAGGATCACCCCTCCACTTT.

The rearrangement links TRBV11-2 to TRBJ2-7; TRBD1 matches at 9 bases. Losses at the gene ends were 8 bases for V and 5 bases for J; bases not matched to a gene: 10. Germline V gives CDR1 SGHAT, CDR2 FQNNGV. The CDR3 length is 14 residues. The CDR3: CASAITGGSDEQYF. The DNA for the CDR3 is TGTGCCAGCGCGATTACAGGGGGCTCTGACGAGCAGTACTTC.

This sequence joins TRBV25-1 and TRBJ1-1; D is unclear. The CDR3 has 13 residues. Trimming removed 3 bases from V and 3 bases from J, with 8 bases in between. The V gene's germline CDR1 is MGHDK and CDR2 SYGVNS. CDR3 DNA: TGTGCCAGCAGTGACAAGGGATACACTGAAGCTTTCTTT. It is translated as CASSDKGYTEAFF. Filled out from reference TRBV25-1 and TRBJ1-1, the complete variable domain reads EADIYQTPRYLVIGTGKKITLECSQTMGHDKMYWYQQDPGMELHLIHYSYGVNSTEKGDLSSESTVSRIRTEHFPLTLESARPSHTSQYLCASSDKGYTEAFFGQGTRLTVV.

The genes are TRBV4-1 and TRBJ2-3; the D gene is possibly TRBD2 (6 bases). Germline CDR1 MGHRA, CDR2 YSYEKL. The length of the CDR3 is 16 residues. V was clipped by 0 bases and J by 5 bases, with 15 bases between them. In DNA, the CDR3 is TGCGCCAGCAGCCAAGAAACCCGCCCGGAGGGAGATACGCAGTATTTT. It translates to CASSQETRPEGDTQYF.

The chain joins TRBV5-5 to TRBJ2-7, with D perhaps assigned TRBD1 or TRBD2 (5 bases each). The CDR3 consists of 14 residues. Germline V gene data show CDR1 as SGHKS and CDR2 as YYEKEE (reference sequence). The V and J ends lost 4 bases and 2 bases respectively, with 13 bases between them. The CDR3 region is CASSGRARAYEQYF. Here the CDR3 DNA reads TGTGCCAGCAGCGGGCGGGCCAGGGCCTACGAGCAGTACTTC.

The chain recombines TRBV29-1 with TRBJ1-2; TRBD1 might be the D (6 bases). CDR3 length equals 13 residues. Germline CDR1 reads SQVTM; CDR2 reads ANQGSEA. Trimming shortened V by 4 bases and J by 3 bases, and 12 bases separated the two germline ends. The chain's CDR3 is CSVVSGADYGYTF. The CDR3 DNA reads TGCAGCGTTGTATCAGGGGCGGACTATGGCTACACCTTC.

The chain couples TRBV9 to TRBJ1-2, with D tentatively TRBD1 (5 bases). The V gene lost 3 bases and the J gene lost 4 bases, with 13 bases spanning the gap. The CDR3 has 14 residues. Germline V lookup: CDR1 SGDLS, CDR2 YYNGEE. CDR3 region: CASSAGLTVYGYTF. The DNA for the CDR3 is TGTGCCAGCAGCGCGGGGCTTACAGTCTATGGCTACACCTTC.

J is TRBJ1-2 and V is TRBV11-2; no definite D call. Between the trimmed V and J ends, which lost 5 bases and 4 bases, there was a span of 14 bases. Germline CDR1 is SGHAT and CDR2 is FQNNGV. The CDR3 runs 14 residues. The CDR3 nucleotides read TGTGCCAGCAGCAGATCGGACCGCAGCTATGGCTACACCTTC. It is translated as CASSRSDRSYGYTF.

This clone was observed a handful of times. The J gene is TRBJ1-2, the V gene TRBV27; D gene unclear. Trimming removed 2 bases at V and 4 bases at J, with 11 bases between. The V gene's germline CDR1 is MNHEY and CDR2 SMNVEV (reference sequence). The CDR3 has 14 amino acids. This chain's CDR3 is CASSLVPQSYGYTF. The CDR3 nucleotides are TGTGCCAGCAGTTTAGTTCCCCAGTCCTATGGCTACACCTTC.

The rearrangement uses TRBV5-5 and TRBJ2-3; D gene ambiguous. The length of the CDR3 is 15 residues. In germline, CDR1 is SGHKS, CDR2 YYEKEE (reference sequence). The V and J ends lost 0 bases and 0 bases respectively, with 8 bases between them. CDR3 sequence reads: CASSLVPASTDTQYF. The CDR3 DNA is TGTGCCAGCAGCTTGGTACCAGCCAGCACAGATACGCAGTATTTT.